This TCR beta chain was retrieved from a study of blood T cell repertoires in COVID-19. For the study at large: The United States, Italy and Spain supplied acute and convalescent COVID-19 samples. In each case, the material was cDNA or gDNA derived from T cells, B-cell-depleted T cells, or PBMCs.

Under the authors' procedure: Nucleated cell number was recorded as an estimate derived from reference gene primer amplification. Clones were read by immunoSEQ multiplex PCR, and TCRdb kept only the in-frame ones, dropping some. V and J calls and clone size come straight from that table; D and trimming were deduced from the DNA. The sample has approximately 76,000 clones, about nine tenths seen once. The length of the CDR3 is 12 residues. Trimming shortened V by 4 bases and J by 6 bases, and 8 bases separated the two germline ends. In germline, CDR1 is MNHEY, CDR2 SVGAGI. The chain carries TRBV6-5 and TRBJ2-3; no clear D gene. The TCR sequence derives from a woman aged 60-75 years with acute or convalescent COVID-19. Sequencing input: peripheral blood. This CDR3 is CASSLLPDTQYF. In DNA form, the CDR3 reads TGTGCCAGCAGTTTACTCCCCGATACGCAGTATTTT.